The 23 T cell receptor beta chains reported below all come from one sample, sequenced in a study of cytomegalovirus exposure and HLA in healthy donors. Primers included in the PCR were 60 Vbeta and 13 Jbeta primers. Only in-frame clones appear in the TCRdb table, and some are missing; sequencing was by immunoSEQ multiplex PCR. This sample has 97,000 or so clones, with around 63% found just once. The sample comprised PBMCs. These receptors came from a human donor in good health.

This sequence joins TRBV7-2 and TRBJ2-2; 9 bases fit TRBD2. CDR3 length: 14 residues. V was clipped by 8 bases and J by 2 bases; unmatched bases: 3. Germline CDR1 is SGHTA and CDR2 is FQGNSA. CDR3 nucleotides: TGTGCCAGCCGACTAGCGGCTAACACCGGGGAGCTGTTTTTT. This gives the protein CASRLAANTGELFF.

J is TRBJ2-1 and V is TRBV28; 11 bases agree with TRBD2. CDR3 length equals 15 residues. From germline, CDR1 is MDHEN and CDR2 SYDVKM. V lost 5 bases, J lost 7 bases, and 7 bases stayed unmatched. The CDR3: CASSLSGRAFNEQFF. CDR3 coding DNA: TGTGCCAGCAGTCTTAGCGGGAGGGCTTTTAATGAGCAGTTCTTC.

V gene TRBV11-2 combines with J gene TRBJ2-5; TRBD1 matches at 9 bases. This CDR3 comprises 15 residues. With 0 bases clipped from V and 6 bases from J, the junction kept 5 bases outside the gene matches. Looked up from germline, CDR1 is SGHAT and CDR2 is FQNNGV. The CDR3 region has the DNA TGTGCCAGCAGCTTAGAGCGGGACAGGGTACAGACCCAGTACTTC. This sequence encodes CASSLERDRVQTQYF. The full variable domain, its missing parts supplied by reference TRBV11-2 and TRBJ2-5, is EAGVAQSPRYKIIEKRQSVAFWCNPISGHATLYWYQQILGQGPKLLIQFQNNGVVDDSQLPKDRFSAERLKGVDSTLKIQPAKLEDSAVYLCASSLERDRVQTQYFGPGTRLLVL.

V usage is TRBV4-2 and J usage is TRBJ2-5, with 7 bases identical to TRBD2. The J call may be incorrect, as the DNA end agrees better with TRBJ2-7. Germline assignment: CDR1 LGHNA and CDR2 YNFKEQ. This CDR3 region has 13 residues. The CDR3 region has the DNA TGTGCCAGCAGCCAGGGACTACGATACGAGCAGTACTTC. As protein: CASSQGLRYEQYF.

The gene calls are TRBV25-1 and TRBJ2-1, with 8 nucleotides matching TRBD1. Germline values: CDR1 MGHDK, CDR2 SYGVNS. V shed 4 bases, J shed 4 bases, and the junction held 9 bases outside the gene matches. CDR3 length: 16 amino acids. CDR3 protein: CASSVPGTGAYNEQFF. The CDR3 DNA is TGTGCCAGCAGTGTCCCCGGGACAGGAGCATACAATGAGCAGTTCTTC.

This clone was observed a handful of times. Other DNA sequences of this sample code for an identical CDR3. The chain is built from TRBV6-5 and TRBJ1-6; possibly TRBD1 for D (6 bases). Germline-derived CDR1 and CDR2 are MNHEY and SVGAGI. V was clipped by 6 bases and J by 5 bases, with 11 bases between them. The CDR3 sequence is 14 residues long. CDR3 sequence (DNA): TGTGCCAGCAGGGGGACAACCGATAATTCACCCCTCCACTTT. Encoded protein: CASRGTTDNSPLHF.

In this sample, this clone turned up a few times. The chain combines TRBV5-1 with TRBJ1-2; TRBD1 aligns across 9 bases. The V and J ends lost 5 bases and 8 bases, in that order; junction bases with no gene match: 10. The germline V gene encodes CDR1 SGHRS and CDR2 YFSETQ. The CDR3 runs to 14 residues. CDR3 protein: CASSLGQGNGGYTF. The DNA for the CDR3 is TGCGCCAGCAGTTTAGGACAGGGGAATGGAGGCTACACCTTC.

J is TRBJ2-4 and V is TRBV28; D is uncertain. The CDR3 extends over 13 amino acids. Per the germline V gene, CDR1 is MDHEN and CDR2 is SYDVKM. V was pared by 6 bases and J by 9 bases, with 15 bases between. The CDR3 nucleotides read TGTGCCAGCAGCCCCCCCTTGTTCGGCATTCAGTACTTC. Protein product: CASSPPLFGIQYF.

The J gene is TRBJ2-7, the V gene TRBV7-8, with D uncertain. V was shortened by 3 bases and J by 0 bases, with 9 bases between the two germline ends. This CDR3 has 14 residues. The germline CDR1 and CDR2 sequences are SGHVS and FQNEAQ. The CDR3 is CASSFRRNSYEQYF. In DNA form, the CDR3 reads TGTGCCAGCAGCTTTCGCAGAAACTCCTACGAGCAGTACTTC. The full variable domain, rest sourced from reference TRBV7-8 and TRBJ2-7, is GAGVSQSPRYKVAKRGQDVALRCDPISGHVSLFWYQQALGQGPEFLTYFQNEAQLDKSGLPSDRFFAERPEGSVSTLKIQRTQQEDSAVYLCASSFRRNSYEQYFGPGTRLTVT.

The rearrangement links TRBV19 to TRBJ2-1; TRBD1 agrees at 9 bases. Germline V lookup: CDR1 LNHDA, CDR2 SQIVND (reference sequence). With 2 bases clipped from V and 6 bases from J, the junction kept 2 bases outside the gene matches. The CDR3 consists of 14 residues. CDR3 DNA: TGTGCCAGTAGTATAACGGGACAGGGCAATGAGCAGTTCTTC. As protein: CASSITGQGNEQFF.

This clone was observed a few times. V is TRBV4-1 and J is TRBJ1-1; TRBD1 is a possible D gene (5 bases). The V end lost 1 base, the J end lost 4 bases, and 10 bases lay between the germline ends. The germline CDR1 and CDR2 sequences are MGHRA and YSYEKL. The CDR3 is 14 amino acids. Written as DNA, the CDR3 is TGCGCCAGCAGCCAAGGGGCGGGGACCACTGAAGCTTTCTTT. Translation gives CASSQGAGTTEAFF.

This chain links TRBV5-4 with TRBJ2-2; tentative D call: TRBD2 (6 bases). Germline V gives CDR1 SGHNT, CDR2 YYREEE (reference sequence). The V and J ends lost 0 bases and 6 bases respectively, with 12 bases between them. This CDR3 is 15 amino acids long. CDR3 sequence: CASSLEGRRPGELFF. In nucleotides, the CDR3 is TGTGCCAGCAGCTTGGAAGGGAGGCGGCCCGGGGAGCTGTTTTTT.

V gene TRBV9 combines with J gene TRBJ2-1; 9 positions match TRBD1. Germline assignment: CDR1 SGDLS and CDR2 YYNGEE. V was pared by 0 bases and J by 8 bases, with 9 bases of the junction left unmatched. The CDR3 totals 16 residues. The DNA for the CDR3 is TGTGCCAGCAGCGTAGAGCCGGGACAGGGTAACGATGAGCAGTTCTTC. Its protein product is CASSVEPGQGNDEQFF.

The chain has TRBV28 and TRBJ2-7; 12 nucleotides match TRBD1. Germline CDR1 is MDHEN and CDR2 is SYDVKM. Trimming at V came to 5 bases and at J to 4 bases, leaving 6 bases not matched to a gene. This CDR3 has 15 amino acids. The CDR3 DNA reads TGTGCCAGCAGTCTCGGGACAGGGGGCGCGTACGAGCAGTACTTC. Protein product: CASSLGTGGAYEQYF. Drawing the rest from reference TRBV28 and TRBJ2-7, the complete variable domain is DVKVTQSSRYLVKRTGEKVFLECVQDMDHENMFWYRQDPGLGLRLIYFSYDVKMKEKGDIPEGYSVSREKKERFSLILESASTNQTSMYLCASSLGTGGAYEQYFGPGTRLTVT.

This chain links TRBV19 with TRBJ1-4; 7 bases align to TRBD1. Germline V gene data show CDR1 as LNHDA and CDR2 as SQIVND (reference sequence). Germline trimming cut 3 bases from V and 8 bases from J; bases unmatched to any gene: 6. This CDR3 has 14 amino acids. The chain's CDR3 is CASSMMTGPEKLFF. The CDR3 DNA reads TGTGCCAGTAGTATGATGACAGGGCCCGAAAAACTGTTTTTT.

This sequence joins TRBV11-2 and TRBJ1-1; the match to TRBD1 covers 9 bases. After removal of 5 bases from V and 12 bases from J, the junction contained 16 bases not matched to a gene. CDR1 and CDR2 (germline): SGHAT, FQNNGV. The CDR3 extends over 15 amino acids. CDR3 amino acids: CASSKTGGGSTSTFF. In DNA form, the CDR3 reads TGTGCCAGCAGCAAAACAGGGGGCGGGTCTACATCGACTTTCTTT.

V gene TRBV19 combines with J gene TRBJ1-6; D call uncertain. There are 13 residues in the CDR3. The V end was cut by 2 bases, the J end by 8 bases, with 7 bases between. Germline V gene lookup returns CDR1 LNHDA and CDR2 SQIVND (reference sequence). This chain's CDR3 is CASSIRRDSPLHF. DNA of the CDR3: TGTGCCAGTAGTATAAGGAGGGATTCACCCCTCCACTTT.

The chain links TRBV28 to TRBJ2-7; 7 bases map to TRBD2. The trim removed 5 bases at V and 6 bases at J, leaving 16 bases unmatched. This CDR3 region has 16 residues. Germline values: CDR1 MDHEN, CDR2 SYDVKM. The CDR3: CASSPRLFGRNSEQYF. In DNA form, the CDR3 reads TGTGCCAGCAGTCCGCGCCTCTTCGGGAGGAACAGCGAGCAGTACTTC.

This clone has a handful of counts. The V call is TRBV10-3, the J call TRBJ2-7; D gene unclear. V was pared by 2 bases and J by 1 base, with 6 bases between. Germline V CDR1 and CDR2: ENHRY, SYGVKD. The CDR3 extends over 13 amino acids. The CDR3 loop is CAISETESYEQYF. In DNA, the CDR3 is TGTGCCATCAGTGAGACAGAATCCTACGAGCAGTACTTC.

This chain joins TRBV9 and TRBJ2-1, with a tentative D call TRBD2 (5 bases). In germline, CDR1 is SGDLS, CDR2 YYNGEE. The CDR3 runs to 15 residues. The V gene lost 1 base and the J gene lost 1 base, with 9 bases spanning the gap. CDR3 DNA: TGTGCCAGCAGCGTAAGCGGTCGTTCCTACAATGAGCAGTTCTTC. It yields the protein CASSVSGRSYNEQFF.

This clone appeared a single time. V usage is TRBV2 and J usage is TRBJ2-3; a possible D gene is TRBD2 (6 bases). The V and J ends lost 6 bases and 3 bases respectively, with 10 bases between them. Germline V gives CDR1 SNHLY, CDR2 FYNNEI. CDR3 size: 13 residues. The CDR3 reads CASRSRETDTQYF. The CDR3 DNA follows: TGTGCCAGCAGAAGTCGGGAGACAGATACGCAGTATTTT.

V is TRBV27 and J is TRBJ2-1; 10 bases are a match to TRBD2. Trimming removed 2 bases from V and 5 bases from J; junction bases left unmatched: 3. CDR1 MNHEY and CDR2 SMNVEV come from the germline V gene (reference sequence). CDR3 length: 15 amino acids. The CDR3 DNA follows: TGTGCCAGCAGTTTAACTAGCGGGGAACACAATGAGCAGTTCTTC. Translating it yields CASSLTSGEHNEQFF.

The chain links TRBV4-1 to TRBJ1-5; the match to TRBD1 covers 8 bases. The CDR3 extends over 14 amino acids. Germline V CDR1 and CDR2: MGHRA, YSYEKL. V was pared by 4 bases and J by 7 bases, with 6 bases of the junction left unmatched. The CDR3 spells CASSRTPGGQPQHF. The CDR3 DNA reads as TGCGCCAGCAGCCGTACGCCAGGGGGCCAGCCCCAGCATTTT.